What follows are 16 T cell receptor beta chains derived from one specimen sequenced in a study of human T cells and chemical hapten exposure. Time point defined: pre-sensitization, week 0. Treatment here: therapeutic diphenylcyclopropenone sensitization with weekly scalp DPC. Each CDR3 protein gets one entry after TCRdb re-called the RACE reads with MiXCR. The sample has 270,000 or so distinct CDR3 sequences, around 7.3% seen once; the top ten hold 0.9% to 1.5%. The material was whole blood, obtained in connection with sensitization to the hapten diphenylcyclopropenone (DPC). The receptors were sampled from a man aged 18-30 years with alopecia areata. Some clones in this sample may be carry-over from other donors' samples.

This clonotype came up many times. V usage is TRBV6-5 and J usage is TRBJ1-2, with 10 bases identical to TRBD1. CDR1 MNHEY and CDR2 SVGAGI come from the germline V gene. The CDR3 consists of 15 residues. With V trimmed by 2 bases and J by 1 base, 1 base remained unmatched. Here the CDR3 DNA reads TGTGCCAGCAGTTACCGGGACAGGGGTAACTATGGCTACACCTTC. This gives the protein CASSYRDRGNYGYTF.

This chain connects TRBV28 to TRBJ2-3, with TRBD2 as a possible D gene (6 bases). The CDR3 is 13 amino acids. V shed 5 bases and J shed 3 bases, with 9 bases lying between them. Germline loops: CDR1 MDHEN, CDR2 SYDVKM. CDR3 amino acids: CASSTTSTDTQYF. The CDR3 DNA is TGTGCCAGCAGTACGACTAGTACAGATACGCAGTATTTT.

Here the CDR3 reads CASSSAGGWKTQYF. The CDR3 DNA reads as TGTGCCAGCAGCTCCGCCGGGGGCTGGAAGACCCAGTACTTC. The gene calls are TRBV7-3 and TRBJ2-5, with D perhaps being TRBD1 or TRBD2 (6 bases each). The CDR3 is 14 amino acids. The germline V gene has CDR1 SGHTA and CDR2 FQGTGA. V lost 4 bases and J lost 6, with 15 bases in between.

This clonotype came up a few times. The chain uses TRBV2 and TRBJ1-5; weak D call: TRBD1 (5 bases). Trimming stripped 6 bases from V and 3 bases from J, with 9 bases between. Germline lookup yields CDR1 SNHLY and CDR2 FYNNEI. The CDR3 is made up of 13 amino acids. The CDR3 region has the DNA TGTGCCAGCAGAGTGGACACCAATCAGCCCCAGCATTTT. This sequence encodes CASRVDTNQPQHF.

The chain uses TRBV29-1 and TRBJ1-1; 7 bases match TRBD1. Germline V gene data show CDR1 as SQVTM and CDR2 as ANQGSEA. CDR3 length: 13 residues. V lost 4 bases, J lost 5 bases, and 7 bases stayed unmatched. The CDR3 nucleotides are TGCAGCGTTGGCCAGGGGGTCGGGACTGAAGCTTTCTTT. The encoded protein is CSVGQGVGTEAFF.

The chain couples TRBV10-3 to TRBJ2-1; D unclear. CDR1 and CDR2 from the germline V gene are ENHRY and SYGVKD. This CDR3 region has 11 residues. The V and J ends lost 6 bases and 8 bases respectively, with 8 bases between them. CDR3 coding DNA: TGTGCCATCAGCATAGCCCATGAGCAGTTCTTC. This sequence encodes CAISIAHEQFF.

This clonotype was counted ten times or more. CDR3 region: CASSPVDRYNEQFF. CDR3 sequence (DNA): TGTGCCAGCAGCCCTGTCGACAGGTACAATGAGCAGTTCTTC. The chain is built from TRBV11-2 and TRBJ2-1; tentative D call: TRBD1 (6 bases). The germline V gene has CDR1 SGHAT and CDR2 FQNNGV. The CDR3 has 14 amino acids. The ends were cut back, 5 bases at V and 4 bases at J, with 12 bases in the middle. The whole variable domain, filled in from reference TRBV11-2 and TRBJ2-1, reads EAGVAQSPRYKIIEKRQSVAFWCNPISGHATLYWYQQILGQGPKLLIQFQNNGVVDDSQLPKDRFSAERLKGVDSTLKIQPAKLEDSAVYLCASSPVDRYNEQFFGPGTRLTVL.

This clonotype was counted many times. The V and J genes are TRBV25-1 and TRBJ1-6; no clear D gene. Trimming pared 11 bases from V and 0 bases from J, leaving 8 bases between. Germline CDR1 reads MGHDK; CDR2 reads SYGVNS. This CDR3 has 13 amino acids. The CDR3, as DNA: TGTGCCTCTAAAAGCTCCTATAATTCACCCCTCCACTTT. This sequence encodes CASKSSYNSPLHF.

This clonotype was observed a few times. The rearrangement joins TRBV2 to TRBJ2-5, with D possibly TRBD1 on 5 matching bases. Trimming removed 6 bases from V and 5 bases from J, with 16 bases in between. Germline V gene sequence: CDR1 SNHLY, CDR2 FYNNEI. The CDR3 extends over 14 amino acids. The CDR3 DNA reads as TGTGCCAGCAGCCAAGAGGCAGGGTCGGAGACCCAGTACTTC. The encoded protein is CASSQEAGSETQYF.

This chain connects TRBV7-2 to TRBJ1-2, with TRBD1 as a possible D gene (5 bases). Looked up from germline, CDR1 is SGHTA and CDR2 is FQGNSA. This CDR3 region has 13 residues. The ends were cut back, 2 bases at V and 7 bases at J, with 11 bases in the middle. The CDR3 here is CASSLNRQGGYTF. In DNA, the CDR3 is TGTGCCAGCAGCTTAAACAGGCAGGGTGGCTACACCTTC.

This clonotype came up many times. The chain couples TRBV6-5 to TRBJ2-5; TRBD2 is a possible D gene (5 bases). The CDR3 is 14 residues long. In germline, CDR1 is MNHEY, CDR2 SVGAGI. Trimming stripped 0 bases from V and 7 bases from J, with 12 bases between. Here the CDR3 reads CASSYSRVAWTQYF. The CDR3 DNA reads TGTGCCAGCAGTTACTCTCGCGTAGCGTGGACCCAGTACTTC.

This clonotype was detected only a few times. V gene TRBV7-2 combines with J gene TRBJ1-1; TRBD1 agrees at 7 bases. Germline CDR1 SGHTA, CDR2 FQGNSA. With V trimmed by 6 bases and J by 0 bases, 7 bases remained unmatched. This CDR3 contains 15 residues. The CDR3 DNA reads as TGTGCCAGCAGTAGACAGGGAACCATGAACACTGAAGCTTTCTTT. It encodes CASSRQGTMNTEAFF.

This rearrangement joins TRBV10-3 to TRBJ2-2, with 8 bases fitting TRBD1. Per the germline V gene, CDR1 is ENHRY and CDR2 is SYGVKD. V was clipped by 9 bases and J by 6 bases; unmatched bases: 6. The CDR3 is 13 residues long. CDR3 protein: CAIRNRGSGELFF. In DNA form, the CDR3 reads TGTGCCATTAGAAACAGGGGGTCCGGGGAGCTGTTTTTT.

The rearrangement uses TRBV6-2 or TRBV6-3 and TRBJ2-5, with 7 bases lining up with TRBD2. Losses at the gene ends were 2 bases for V and 3 bases for J; bases not matched to a gene: 6. CDR1 and CDR2 from the germline V gene are MNHEY and SVGEGT. This CDR3 region has 15 residues. DNA for the CDR3: TGTGCCAGCAGTTACCACGGGGAGGGAGAAGAGACCCAGTACTTC. It codes for CASSYHGEGEETQYF.

The V and J genes are TRBV29-1 and TRBJ2-3; no clear D. Deletions cut 4 bases from V and 4 bases from J, with 6 bases between. Looked up from germline, CDR1 is SQVTM and CDR2 is ANQGSEA. The CDR3 covers 11 residues. CDR3 coding DNA: TGCAGCGTTGTAAGGTCAGATACGCAGTATTTT. As protein: CSVVRSDTQYF.

The sample holds many counts of this clonotype. The V gene is TRBV29-1, the J gene TRBJ2-1; 9 bases match TRBD2. Trimming removed 5 bases from V and 7 bases from J; junction bases left unmatched: 12. CDR3 length: 15 amino acids. Germline V gene sequence: CDR1 SQVTM, CDR2 ANQGSEA. For the CDR3, the DNA is TGCAGCGTTACGAAAGTCAGCGGGGGGCCTAATGAGCAGTTCTTC. It translates to CSVTKVSGGPNEQFF.